This T cell receptor beta chain was sequenced in a study of blood T cell repertoires in COVID-19. Clones were read by immunoSEQ multiplex PCR, and TCRdb kept only the in-frame ones, dropping some. The top ten hold approximately 9.4% of the sample, which has roughly 330,000 clones, roughly 90% seen once. This clone is a singleton in its sample. This receptor was identified in a man aged 30-40 years with COVID-19, enrolled during active disease. Sequences were obtained from peripheral blood.

The CDR3 sequence: CASSSRLAGGDGELFF. CDR3 coding DNA: TGTGCCAGCAGCTCCCGACTAGCGGGAGGAGACGGGGAGCTGTTTTTT. The chain is built from TRBV13 and TRBJ2-2, with 13 bases identical to TRBD2. V shed 4 bases and J 7 bases; nucleotides not matched to a gene: 6. Germline lookup yields CDR1 PRHDT and CDR2 FYEKMQ (reference sequence). The CDR3 has 16 amino acids.